This TCR beta chain was sequenced for a study of Tregs in tolerant kidney transplant recipients. Study-wide results and limits: The most relevant donor-specific Treg TCRbeta repertoire apparently came from expansion with activated donor B cells.

The protocol was immunoSEQ multiplex PCR, while the TCRdb copy is restricted to in-frame clones and leaves out a portion. The sample comprises about 52,000 clones, 91% of which are singletons, and over 12% rests with the top ten. The nonmyeloablative bone marrow transplants came from related graft donors, with transient mixed chimerism. Worth noting for this clone: Its antigen is undetermined.

The source of this sequence is a human patient who received a combined kidney and bone marrow transplant. Some T cells could come from the graft donor. The specimen was CD8+ T cells from blood (PBMCs), collected 24 months after the transplant.

Written as DNA, the CDR3 is TGTGCCAGCAGCTTAGGTAAGCTGGACGTAGCGGGCCGCGAGCAGTACTTC. Residues: CASSLGKLDVAGREQYF. This chain uses TRBV13 with TRBJ2-7; 7 bases agree with TRBD2. J gave up 6 bases and V 0 bases, and 14 bases lay outside the gene matches. Germline CDR1 PRHDT, CDR2 FYEKMQ (reference sequence). The CDR3 has 17 residues.